This TCR beta chain came from a study of T cells after yellow fever vaccination. CDR1 is DFQATT, CDR2 SNEGSKA, per germline (reference sequence). The CDR3 contains 13 residues. General study findings and limits: Though it reached lower strength, the secondary response hit its peak faster, day 5 versus 15. Boosting was followed by the reappearance of most primary-vaccination clones (about 96% CD4, around 91% CD8).

Details on this clonotype: Its target is unknown.

TCR cDNA was made by 5'RACE template switching, adding a universal primer site and UMIs. TCRdb fed the 5' RACE reads into MiXCR, producing one record per CDR3 protein. The sample comprises around 500,000 distinct CDR3 sequences, 21% of which are singletons, and roughly a sixth rests with the top ten. V and J are TRBV20-1 and TRBJ2-3; 7 bases match TRBD2. Here the sequenced sample was PBMCs, taken about 21 days after the first yellow fever vaccination. This clonotype was obtained from a man aged 18-30 years who received the YFV17D yellow fever vaccine. CDR3 amino acids: CNTGGGSTDTQYF. For the CDR3, the DNA is TGCAATACTGGGGGGGGGTCCACAGATACGCAGTATTTT.